This paragraph covers one TCR beta chain sequence. The ends were cut back, 4 bases at V and 7 bases at J, with 10 bases in the middle. The length of the CDR3 is 12 residues. CDR1 SQVTM and CDR2 ANQGSEA come from the germline V gene. The record originates from a study of cytomegalovirus exposure and HLA in healthy donors. Primers for the PCR totalled 60 Vbeta and 13 Jbeta. Using immunoSEQ multiplex PCR, the repertoire was profiled, and TCRdb retains in-frame clones only, with some absent. The repertoire includes some 190,000 clones, about four fifths of them detected once, and around 0.99% sits in the top ten.

This sequence joins TRBV29-1 and TRBJ1-4; D gene uncertain. The receptor's source is a woman in her 40s in good health and CMV-seronegative. The sequencing sample was made of PBMCs. The CDR3 region is CSVGGPGEKLFF. In DNA, the CDR3 is TGCAGCGTTGGAGGGCCAGGTGAAAAACTGTTTTTT.